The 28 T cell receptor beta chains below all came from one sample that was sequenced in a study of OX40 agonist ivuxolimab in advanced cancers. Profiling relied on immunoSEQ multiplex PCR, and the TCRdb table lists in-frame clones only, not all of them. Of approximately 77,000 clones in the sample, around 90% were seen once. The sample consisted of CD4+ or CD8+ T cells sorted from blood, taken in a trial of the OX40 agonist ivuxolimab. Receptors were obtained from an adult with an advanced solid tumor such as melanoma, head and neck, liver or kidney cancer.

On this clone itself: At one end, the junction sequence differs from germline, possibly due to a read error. The chain's CDR3 is CASSSLALSADF. The CDR3 nucleotides are TGTGCCAGCAGCTCTCTAGCACTGTCCGCTGATTTT. The chain is built from TRBV7-9 and TRBJ2-3; D may be TRBD2 (5 bases). There are 12 residues in the CDR3. Germline lookup yields CDR1 SEHNR and CDR2 FQNEAQ (reference sequence).

CDR3: CAIRVGLAGPRGTGELFF. CDR3 coding DNA: TGCGCCATCAGAGTAGGGCTAGCGGGACCCAGAGGCACCGGGGAGCTGTTTTTT. The chain is built from TRBV10-2 and TRBJ2-2, with 9 nucleotides matching TRBD2. Germline CDR1 and CDR2: WSHSY and SAAADI. This CDR3 is built from 18 residues. Trimming removed 10 bases from V and 4 bases from J; junction bases left unmatched: 19.

DNA of the CDR3: TGTGCCAGCAGTTTATTCGGTCGGGGCAGGGTATACGAGCAGTACTTC. It is translated as CASSLFGRGRVYEQYF. The V call is TRBV28, the J call TRBJ2-7; D may correspond to TRBD1 or TRBD2 (5 bases each). Trimming removed 1 base from V and 4 bases from J, with 17 bases in between. This CDR3 has 16 residues. Germline CDR1 and CDR2: MDHEN and SYDVKM.

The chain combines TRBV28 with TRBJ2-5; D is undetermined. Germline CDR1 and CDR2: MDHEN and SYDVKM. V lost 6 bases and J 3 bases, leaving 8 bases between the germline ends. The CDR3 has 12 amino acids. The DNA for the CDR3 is TGTGCCAGCAGCTTCCGTGAAGAGACCCAGTACTTC. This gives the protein CASSFREETQYF.

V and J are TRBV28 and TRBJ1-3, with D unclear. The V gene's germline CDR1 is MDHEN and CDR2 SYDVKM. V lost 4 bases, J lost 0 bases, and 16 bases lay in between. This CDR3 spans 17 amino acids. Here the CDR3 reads CASSSHPGRDSGNTIYF. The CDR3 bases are TGTGCCAGCAGTTCCCACCCCGGTAGGGACTCTGGAAACACCATATATTTT.

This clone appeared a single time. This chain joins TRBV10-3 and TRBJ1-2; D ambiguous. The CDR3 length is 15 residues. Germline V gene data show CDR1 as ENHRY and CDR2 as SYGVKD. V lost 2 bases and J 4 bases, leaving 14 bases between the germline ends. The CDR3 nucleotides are TGTGCCATCAGTGAGGAGGGCAGAATCTTCTATGGCTACACCTTC. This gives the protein CAISEEGRIFYGYTF.

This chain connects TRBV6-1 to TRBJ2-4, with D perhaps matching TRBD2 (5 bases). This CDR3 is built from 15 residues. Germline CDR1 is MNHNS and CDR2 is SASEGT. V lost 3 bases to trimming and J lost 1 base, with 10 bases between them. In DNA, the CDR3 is TGTGCCAGCAGTGACGGGGAGTTGGCCAAAAACATTCAGTACTTC. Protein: CASSDGELAKNIQYF.

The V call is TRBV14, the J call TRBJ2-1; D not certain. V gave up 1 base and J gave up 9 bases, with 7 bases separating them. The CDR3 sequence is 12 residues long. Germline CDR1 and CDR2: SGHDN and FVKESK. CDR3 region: CASSQVLGEQFF. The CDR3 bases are TGTGCCAGCAGCCAAGTATTGGGTGAGCAGTTCTTC.

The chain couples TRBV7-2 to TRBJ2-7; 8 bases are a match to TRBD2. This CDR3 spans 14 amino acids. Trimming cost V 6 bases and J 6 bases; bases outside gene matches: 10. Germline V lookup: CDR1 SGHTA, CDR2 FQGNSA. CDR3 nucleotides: TGTGCCAGCAGTGCTCGGGGACTAGTGCCCGAGCAGTACTTC. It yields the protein CASSARGLVPEQYF.

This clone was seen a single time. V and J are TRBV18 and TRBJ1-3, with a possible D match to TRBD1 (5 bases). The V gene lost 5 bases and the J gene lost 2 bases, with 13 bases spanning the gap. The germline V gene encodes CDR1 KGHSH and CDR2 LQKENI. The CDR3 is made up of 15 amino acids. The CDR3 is CASSNSGSAGNTIYF. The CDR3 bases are TGTGCCAGCTCAAATTCAGGGTCTGCTGGAAACACCATATATTTT. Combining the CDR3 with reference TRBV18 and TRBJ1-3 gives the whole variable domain NAGVMQNPRHLVRRRGQEARLRCSPMKGHSHVYWYRQLPEEGLKFMVYLQKENIIDESGMPKERFSAEFPKEGPSILRIQQVVRGDSAAYFCASSNSGSAGNTIYFGEGSWLTVV.

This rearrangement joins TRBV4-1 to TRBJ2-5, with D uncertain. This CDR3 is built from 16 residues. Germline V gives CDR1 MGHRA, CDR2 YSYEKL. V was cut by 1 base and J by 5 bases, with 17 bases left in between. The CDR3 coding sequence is TGCGCCAGCAGCCAAGGGGCCGGAGCGATGGGGGAGACCCAGTACTTC. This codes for CASSQGAGAMGETQYF.

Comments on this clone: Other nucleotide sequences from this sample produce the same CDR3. CDR3 sequence reads: CASSLVGSGQETQYF. CDR3 coding DNA: TGCGCCAGCAGCTTGGTAGGAAGCGGCCAAGAGACCCAGTACTTC. This rearrangement joins TRBV5-1 to TRBJ2-5; a possible D gene is TRBD2 (5 bases). CDR3 length: 15 residues. In germline, CDR1 is SGHRS, CDR2 YFSETQ. The V end was cut by 0 bases, the J end by 1 base, with 10 bases between.

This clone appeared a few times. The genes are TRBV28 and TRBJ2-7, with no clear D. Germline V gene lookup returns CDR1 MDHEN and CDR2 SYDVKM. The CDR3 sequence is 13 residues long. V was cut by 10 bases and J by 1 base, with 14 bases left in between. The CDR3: CATSLASSYEQYF. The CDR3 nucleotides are TGTGCCACCTCACTTGCCTCATCCTACGAGCAGTACTTC.

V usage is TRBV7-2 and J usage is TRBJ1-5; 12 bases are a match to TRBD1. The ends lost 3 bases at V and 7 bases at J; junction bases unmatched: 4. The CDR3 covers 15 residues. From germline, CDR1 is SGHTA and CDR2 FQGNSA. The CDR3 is CASSFGTGGGQPQHF. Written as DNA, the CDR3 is TGTGCCAGCAGCTTCGGGACAGGGGGCGGGCAGCCCCAGCATTTT.

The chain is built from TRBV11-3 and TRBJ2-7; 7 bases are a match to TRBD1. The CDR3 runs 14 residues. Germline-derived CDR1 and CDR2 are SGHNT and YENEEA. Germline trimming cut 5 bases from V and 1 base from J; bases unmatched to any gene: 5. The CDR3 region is CASSREQGSYEQYF. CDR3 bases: TGTGCCAGCAGCCGTGAACAGGGGTCCTACGAGCAGTACTTC. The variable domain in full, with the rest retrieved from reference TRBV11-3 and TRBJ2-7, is EAGVVQSPRYKIIEKKQPVAFWCNPISGHNTLYWYLQNLGQGPELLIRYENEEAVDDSQLPKDRFSAERLKGVDSTLKIQPAELGDSAVYLCASSREQGSYEQYFGPGTRLTVT.

Here the CDR3 reads CASSSTNEKLFF. CDR3 coding DNA: TGTGCCAGCTCATCAACTAATGAAAAACTGTTTTTT. The genes are TRBV28 and TRBJ1-4; no firm D call. With 8 bases removed from V and 0 bases from J, the gap between germline ends came to 4 bases. The germline gives CDR1 MDHEN, CDR2 SYDVKM. The CDR3 is 12 amino acids.

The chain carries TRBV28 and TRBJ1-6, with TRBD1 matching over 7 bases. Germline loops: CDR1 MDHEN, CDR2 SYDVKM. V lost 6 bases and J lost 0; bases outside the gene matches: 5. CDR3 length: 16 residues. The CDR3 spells CASRGTAGSYNSPLHF. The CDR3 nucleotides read TGTGCCAGCAGGGGGACAGCCGGCTCCTATAATTCACCCCTCCACTTT.

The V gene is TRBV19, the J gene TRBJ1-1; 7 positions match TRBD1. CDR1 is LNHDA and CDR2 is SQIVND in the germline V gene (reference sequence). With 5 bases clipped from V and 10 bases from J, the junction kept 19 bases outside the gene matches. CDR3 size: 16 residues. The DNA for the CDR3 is TGTGCCAGTAGTCCGGCCCGGGGACAGAGAATAACGGGAGCTTTCTTT. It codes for CASSPARGQRITGAFF.

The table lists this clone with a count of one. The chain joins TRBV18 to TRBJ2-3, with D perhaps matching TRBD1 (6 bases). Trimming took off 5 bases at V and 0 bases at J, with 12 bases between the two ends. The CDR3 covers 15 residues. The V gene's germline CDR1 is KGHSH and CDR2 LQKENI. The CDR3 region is CASSVDRSSTDTQYF. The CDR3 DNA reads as TGTGCCAGCTCAGTCGACAGGTCTAGCACAGATACGCAGTATTTT.

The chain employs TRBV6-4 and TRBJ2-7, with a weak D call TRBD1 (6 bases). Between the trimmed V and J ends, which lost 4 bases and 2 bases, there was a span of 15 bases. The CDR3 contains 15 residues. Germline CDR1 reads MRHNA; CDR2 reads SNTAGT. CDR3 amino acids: CASSGGQGKPYEQYF. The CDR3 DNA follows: TGTGCCAGCAGTGGGGGGCAGGGGAAGCCCTACGAGCAGTACTTC.

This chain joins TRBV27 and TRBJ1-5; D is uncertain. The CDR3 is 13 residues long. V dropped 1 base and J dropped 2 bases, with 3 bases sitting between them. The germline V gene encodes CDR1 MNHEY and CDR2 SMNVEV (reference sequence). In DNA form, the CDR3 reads TGTGCCAGCAGTTTATTTGGCAATCAGCCCCAGCATTTT. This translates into CASSLFGNQPQHF.

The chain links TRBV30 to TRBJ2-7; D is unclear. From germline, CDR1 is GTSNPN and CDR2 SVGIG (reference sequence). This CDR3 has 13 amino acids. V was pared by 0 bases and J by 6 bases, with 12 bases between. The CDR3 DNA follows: TGTGCCTGGAGTGTAATTTTGGGGTTCGAGCAGTACTTC. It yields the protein CAWSVILGFEQYF.

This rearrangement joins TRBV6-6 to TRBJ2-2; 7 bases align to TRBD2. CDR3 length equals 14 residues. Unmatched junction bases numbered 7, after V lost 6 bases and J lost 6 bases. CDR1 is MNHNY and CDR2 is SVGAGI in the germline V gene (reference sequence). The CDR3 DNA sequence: TGTGCCAGCAGCCGACCGACTAGCCCCGGGGAGCTGTTTTTT. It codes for CASSRPTSPGELFF.

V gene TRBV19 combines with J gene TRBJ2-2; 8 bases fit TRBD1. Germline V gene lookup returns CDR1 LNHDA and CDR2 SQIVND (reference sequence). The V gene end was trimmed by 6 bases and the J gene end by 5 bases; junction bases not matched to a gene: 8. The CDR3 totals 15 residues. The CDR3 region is CASSQDRVATGELFF. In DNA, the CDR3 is TGTGCCAGTAGCCAGGACAGGGTCGCTACCGGGGAGCTGTTTTTT.

CDR3 coding DNA: TGTGCCAGCAGTCATCTCGAGGGCGGGCAGTACTTC. Protein product: CASSHLEGGQYF. The gene calls are TRBV27 and TRBJ2-7, with D perhaps TRBD2 (5 bases). Germline V lookup: CDR1 MNHEY, CDR2 SMNVEV (reference sequence). The CDR3 runs 12 residues. V lost 5 bases to trimming and J lost 9 bases, with 14 bases between them.

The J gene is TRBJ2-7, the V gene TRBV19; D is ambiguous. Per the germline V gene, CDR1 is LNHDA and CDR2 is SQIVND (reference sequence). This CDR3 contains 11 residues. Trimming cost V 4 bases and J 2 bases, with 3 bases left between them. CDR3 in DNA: TGTGCCAGTAGTAGGCCCTACGAGCAGTACTTC. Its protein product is CASSRPYEQYF.

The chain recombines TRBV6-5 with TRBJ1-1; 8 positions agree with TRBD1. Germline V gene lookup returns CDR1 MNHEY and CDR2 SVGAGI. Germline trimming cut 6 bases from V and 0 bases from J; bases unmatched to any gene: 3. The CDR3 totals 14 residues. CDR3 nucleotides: TGTGCCAGCAGACCGACAGGGGTGAACACTGAAGCTTTCTTT. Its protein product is CASRPTGVNTEAFF.

In nucleotides, the CDR3 is TGCGCCAGCAGCTTGGGACAGGGCCTTTATGATACGCAGTATTTT. Amino acids: CASSLGQGLYDTQYF. The chain combines TRBV5-1 with TRBJ2-3; 7 nucleotides align to TRBD1. CDR1 is SGHRS, CDR2 YFSETQ, per germline. The length of the CDR3 is 15 residues. Trimming at V came to 0 bases and at J to 6 bases, leaving 7 bases not matched to a gene.